These T cell receptor beta chains were read from a single sample in a study of shared T cell receptors in the human thymus. TCRdb's table, derived via immunoSEQ multiplex PCR, lists solely in-frame clones and lacks some. The sample holds 600,000 to 900,000 clones, 80% to 90% seen once. These same data were also listed under a study on human thymus T cells.

Sequencing was done on a sample of thymocytes. These receptors all stem from a girl younger than two with a congenital heart defect. Both conserved end residues are trimmed from each CDR3.

CDR3 length | V gene | CDR3 protein
12 | TRBV28 | ASSPDSSGNTIY
13 | TRBV6-1 | ASSIGQVKNQPQH
17 | TRBV4-1 | ASTQSRHSGRAANYGYT
12 | TRBV14 | ASSQGSRERVAF
16 | TRBV7-6 | ASSLGGQGNSSYNEQF
13 | TRBV2 | ASSLGLARTDTQY
12 | TRBV6-1 | ASSEVGTGGEQF
12 | TRBV7-9 | ASSPRQGPYGYT
11 | TRBV29-1 | SVAGQGGYGYT
15 | TRBV9 | ASSVASWAANTGELF
18 | TRBV7-6 | ASSPKRGRAGSSYNSPLH
15 | TRBV13 | ASSPTDRGKGLYGYT
12 | TRBV28 | AANRGLNTGELF
16 | TRBV28 | ATLDRDRGPSTVYGYT
13 | TRBV5-4 | ASSLGGGINYGYT
12 | TRBV11-3 | ASSFQQGAQGAF
14 | TRBV9 | ASSVAETSPTDTQY
15 | TRBV28 | ASSSRQGAFAQETQY
19 | TRBV4-1 | ASSQDLRRQGFGGAGNTIY
12 | TRBV5-1 | ASSLATRVHGYT
15 | TRBV2 | ASSAGQGSRMNTEAF
16 | TRBV7-2 | ASSRDRFVSSSGNTIY
13 | TRBV6-6 | ASSAIDRRNTEAF
13 | TRBV12-5 | ASGLVRDRVYGYT
13 | TRBV6-1 | ASSEPRTVVYEQY
12 | TRBV7-9 | ASSHRDRGYEQY
17 | TRBV5-1 | ASRSVPPGQGLNIGELF
14 | TRBV4-3 | ASSFLGLAGKETQY